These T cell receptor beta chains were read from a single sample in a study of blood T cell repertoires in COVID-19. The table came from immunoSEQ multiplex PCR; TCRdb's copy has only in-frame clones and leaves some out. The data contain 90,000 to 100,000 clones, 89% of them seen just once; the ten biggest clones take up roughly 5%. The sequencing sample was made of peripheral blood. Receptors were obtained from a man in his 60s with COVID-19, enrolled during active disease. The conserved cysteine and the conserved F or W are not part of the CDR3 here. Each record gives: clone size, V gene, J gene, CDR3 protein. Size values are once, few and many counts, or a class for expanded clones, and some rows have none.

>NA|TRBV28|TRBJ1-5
ASSPGVPATQPQH
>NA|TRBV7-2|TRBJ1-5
ASSSQDRISNQPQH
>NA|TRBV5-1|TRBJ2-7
ASSPRPAGQSEQY
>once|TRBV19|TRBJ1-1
ASSFRTGGTVTEAF
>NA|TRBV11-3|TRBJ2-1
ASSPWDGIAGGRIDEQF
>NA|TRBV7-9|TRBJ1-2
ASSLSLPKDRISGGYT
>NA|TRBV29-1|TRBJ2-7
SVADSYEQY
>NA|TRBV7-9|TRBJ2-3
ASTGQGATDTQY
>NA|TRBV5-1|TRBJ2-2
ASGSTANTGELF
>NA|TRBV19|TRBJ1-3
ASGDRAFHSGNTIY
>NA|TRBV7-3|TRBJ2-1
ASSLSQDNEQF
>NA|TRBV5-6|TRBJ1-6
ASSSSGQRDSPLH
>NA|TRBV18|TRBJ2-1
ASSPPATSGFYNEQF
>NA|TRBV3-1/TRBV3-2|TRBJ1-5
ASSQAPLNTQPQH